This T cell receptor beta chain originates from a study of glioma-infiltrating T cells. Study-level points and caveats: Tissue-blood divergence was below expectation in non-neoplastic patients, above in gliomas. Very few CDR3 sequences were shared between tissue and blood.

TCR alpha and beta CDR3 regions were amplified from RNA using iRepertoire nested multiplex PCR. TCRdb re-analysed the multiplex PCR reads in MiXCR, keeping a single row per CDR3 protein. There are around 150,000 distinct CDR3 sequences in the sample; approximately 40% occur only once, and roughly a fifth lies in the top ten. Germline CDR1 is SGHRS and CDR2 is YFSETQ. This CDR3 is 17 amino acids long. V was clipped by 0 bases and J by 2 bases, with 15 bases between them. This clonotype was recorded a few times. Its antigen remains unknown. The TCR sequence derives from a human donor with low-grade glioma or glioblastoma, undergoing nonglioma brain surgery, or in good health (not recorded which). This chain joins TRBV5-1 and TRBJ2-1; tentative D call: TRBD2 (6 bases). The material sequenced was glioma tissue, nonneoplastic brain tissue, or PBMCs (not recorded which). The DNA of the CDR3 is TGCGCCAGCAGCTTGGGGGGGGAGCGGTACCCCTACAATGAGCAGTTCTTC. This encodes CASSLGGERYPYNEQFF.